The sample holds a few counts of the clone carrying this T cell receptor (beta chain). The V end was cut by 1 base, the J end by 9 bases, with 19 bases between. Germline CDR1 is MGHRA and CDR2 is YSYEKL. CDR3 size: 16 residues. Clones were sequenced by immunoSEQ multiplex PCR, and TCRdb holds only the in-frame ones, with some missing. Here the sample spans around 91,000 clones, about four fifths being singletons. These data come from a study of blood T cell repertoires in COVID-19. Overall study context: Sources were T cells, B-cell-depleted T cells, or PBMCs; the material itself was cDNA or gDNA.

The clonotype originates from a woman at least 80 years old with active or convalescent COVID-19. The sequenced sample consisted of peripheral blood. This chain uses TRBV4-1 with TRBJ2-1, with D possibly TRBD2 on 5 matching bases. As DNA, the CDR3 is TGCGCCAGCAGCCAAGTGGGCGATCTAGCTTGGGGTGAGCAGTTCTTC. This encodes CASSQVGDLAWGEQFF.